Sequencing of this T cell receptor beta chain was carried out in a study of T cells in Graves' hyperthyroidism and ophthalmopathy. Study-level background: Staff took peripheral blood when the initial diagnosis was made, before any treatment began. Study-level results: Also found in blood were most expanded thyroid clonotypes above 0.001. Ophthalmopathy could be told apart from stable hyperthyroidism with a 13 V-J model.

This clonotype was counted at least ten times. Its antigen remains unknown. Template material for amplifying TCR beta CDR3 regions consisted of RNA transcripts. During a first-round RT-PCR of the TCR CDR3, the HTBI primer set was used. TCRdb analysed the multiplex PCR reads with MiXCR anew, one entry per CDR3 protein. The sample contains around 620,000 distinct CDR3 sequences, 12% to 15% of which appear only once. The CDR3 contains 17 residues. CDR1 is SGHRS and CDR2 is YFSETQ in the germline V gene. With 0 bases clipped from V and 6 bases from J, the junction kept 11 bases outside the gene matches. The sequence derives from a young woman with Graves' ophthalmopathy. This chain uses TRBV5-1 with TRBJ2-5; 10 nucleotides align to TRBD1. The sequenced sample was blood. CDR3 in amino acids: CASSLDGGTGVPKTQYF. Written as DNA, the CDR3 is TGCGCCAGCAGCTTGGACGGCGGGACAGGGGTTCCGAAGACCCAGTACTTC.